Following are 9 T cell receptor beta chains from one sample sequenced in a study of blood T cell repertoires in COVID-19. Libraries were prepared by immunoSEQ multiplex PCR; TCRdb keeps only in-frame clonotypes and omits some of them. The table includes about 110,000 clones, approximately 68% detected once. Sequences were obtained from peripheral blood. The origin of the receptors is a woman aged 60-75 years with acute or convalescent COVID-19.

The V and J genes are TRBV5-6 and TRBJ2-7; 10 nucleotides line up with TRBD1. The germline V gene encodes CDR1 SGHDT and CDR2 YYEEEE. CDR3 size: 14 residues. The junction had 4 bases not matched to a gene; V was cut back by 3 bases and J by 4 bases. The CDR3 nucleotides read TGTGCCAGCAGCTCGGGACAGGGGATTTACGAGCAGTACTTC. It encodes CASSSGQGIYEQYF.

The V gene is TRBV19, the J gene TRBJ2-5; D may be TRBD2 (5 bases). From germline, CDR1 is LNHDA and CDR2 SQIVND (reference sequence). There are 14 residues in the CDR3. V lost 5 bases and J lost 1, with 11 bases in between. DNA for the CDR3: TGTGCCAGTAGTGTCAGGACTGGCCAAGAGACCCAGTACTTC. This sequence encodes CASSVRTGQETQYF.

The J gene is TRBJ1-2, the V gene TRBV6-4; tentatively, D is TRBD1 (5 bases). This CDR3 has 17 amino acids. The ends were cut back, 4 bases at V and 5 bases at J, with 23 bases in the middle. Germline V gives CDR1 MRHNA, CDR2 SNTAGT. CDR3: CASSVKEGLGWRYGYTF. CDR3 in DNA: TGTGCCAGCAGTGTAAAGGAGGGACTGGGTTGGAGGTATGGCTACACCTTC.

This rearrangement joins TRBV19 to TRBJ2-7; maybe TRBD1 (6 bases). The CDR3 length is 16 residues. The V and J ends lost 10 bases and 2 bases respectively, with 24 bases between them. Germline assignment: CDR1 LNHDA and CDR2 SQIVND (reference sequence). The CDR3 sequence: CATSLAAGTYPYEQYF. DNA for the CDR3: TGTGCCACCTCCCTGGCGGCTGGGACATACCCCTACGAGCAGTACTTC. Drawing the rest from reference TRBV19 and TRBJ2-7, the complete variable domain is DGGITQSPKYLFRKEGQNVTLSCEQNLNHDAMYWYRQDPGQGLRLIYYSQIVNDFQKGDIAEGYSVSREKKESFPLTVTSAQKNPTAFYLCATSLAAGTYPYEQYFGPGTRLTVT.

This clone turned up a few times. In nucleotides, the CDR3 is TGCGCCAGCAGAAGTACAGCTAACTATGGCTACACCTTC. It translates to CASRSTANYGYTF. The rearrangement links TRBV5-1 to TRBJ1-2; D is unresolved. Trimming left V 5 bases short and J 0 bases short, with 8 bases between. Germline V gives CDR1 SGHRS, CDR2 YFSETQ. The CDR3 sequence is 13 residues long.

The J gene is TRBJ1-5, the V gene TRBV28; D possibly corresponds to TRBD1 (6 bases). This CDR3 contains 19 residues. Germline V gene sequence: CDR1 MDHEN, CDR2 SYDVKM. V shed 1 base and J shed 1 base, with 20 bases lying between them. The CDR3 DNA follows: TGTGCCAGCAGTTTATATGAGGGCAGGCTGAGGGGGAGCAATCAGCCCCAGCATTTT. It is translated as CASSLYEGRLRGSNQPQHF.

This chain joins TRBV2 and TRBJ1-4, with 9 bases lining up with TRBD1. V trimming: 5 bases; J trimming: 4 bases; junction bases outside the gene matches: 2. The CDR3 runs to 14 residues. The germline gives CDR1 SNHLY, CDR2 FYNNEI. The DNA for the CDR3 is TGTGCCAGCAGTCCGACAGGGGGTAATGAAAAACTGTTTTTT. It translates to CASSPTGGNEKLFF.

CDR3 sequence reads: CASRGTANTGELFF. CDR3 DNA: TGTGCCAGCCGTGGGACAGCGAACACCGGGGAGCTGTTTTTT. V and J are TRBV7-9 and TRBJ2-2; 7 bases line up with TRBD1. CDR1 is SEHNR, CDR2 FQNEAQ, per germline (reference sequence). The junction had 3 bases not matched to a gene; V was cut back by 8 bases and J by 0 bases. The CDR3 extends over 14 amino acids.

This clone has a handful of counts. The rearrangement joins TRBV24-1 to TRBJ2-1, with 7 bases that match TRBD1. The CDR3 consists of 13 residues. Germline CDR1 and CDR2: KGHDR and SFDVKD. V dropped 6 bases and J dropped 5; count of bases not matched to a gene: 3. This CDR3 is CATSIGQDNEQFF. In DNA, the CDR3 is TGTGCCACCAGTATTGGACAGGACAATGAGCAGTTCTTC.